This TCR beta chain was captured in a study of neurological immune-mediated disorders. Study summary: There were about 35 multiple sclerosis patients. Of these, around 31 had relapsing-remitting MS and 3 had secondary progressive MS.

Trimming cost V 6 bases and J 3 bases, with 11 bases left between them. This CDR3 is 13 amino acids long. Germline V gene lookup returns CDR1 MGHDK and CDR2 SYGVNS. The cDNA came from 5'RACE with 10-nucleotide random UMIs. MiXCR, run by TCRdb on the 5' RACE reads, gives a single entry per CDR3 protein. Altogether about 88,000 distinct CDR3 sequences are present, 3.5% being singletons, with the ten largest covering around 6%. General study results and limits: HTLV-1-associated myelopathy led in TCR clonal expansion, while multiple sclerosis ranked lowest, below healthy controls.

This clonotype was seen ten or more times. As yet, its antigen is unknown. Libraries used 2 million unsorted PBMCs kept frozen in RNAlater. Sequencing was carried out using PBMCs. V is TRBV25-1 and J is TRBJ1-1; unclear D gene. The clonotype originates from a young woman with multiple sclerosis. In nucleotides, the CDR3 is TGTGCCAGCAGGCCGGGTGGGCACACTGAAGCTTTCTTT. It encodes CASRPGGHTEAFF. The full variable domain, with the rest looked up from reference TRBV25-1 and TRBJ1-1, is EADIYQTPRYLVIGTGKKITLECSQTMGHDKMYWYQQDPGMELHLIHYSYGVNSTEKGDLSSESTVSRIRTEHFPLTLESARPSHTSQYLCASRPGGHTEAFFGQGTRLTVV.